One sample yielded the 23 T cell receptor beta chains listed below, sequenced in a study of CD8 T cells in ankylosing spondylitis. TCRdb reanalysed the 5' RACE reads using MiXCR and keeps one entry per CDR3 protein. In the table there are approximately 300,000 distinct CDR3 sequences, roughly 20% of which are singletons. The sample comprised blood, either unsorted or a sorted T cell fraction (not recorded which). The source of these receptors is a female donor with ankylosing spondylitis or in good health (not recorded which).

This clonotype was observed at least ten times. V usage is TRBV20-1 and J usage is TRBJ2-5; no definite D call. V was cut by 0 bases and J by 5 bases, with 13 bases left in between. From germline, CDR1 is DFQATT and CDR2 SNEGSKA (reference sequence). This CDR3 has 14 residues. The CDR3, as DNA: TGCAGTGCTAGAGATCAACAACGCCTGGAGACCCAGTACTTC. Translated: CSARDQQRLETQYF.

The chain has TRBV20-1 and TRBJ1-5; TRBD1 agrees at 10 bases. Trimming at V came to 5 bases and at J to 1 base, leaving 2 bases not matched to a gene. This CDR3 contains 14 residues. Germline loops: CDR1 DFQATT, CDR2 SNEGSKA (reference sequence). CDR3 amino acids: CSALTGGSNQPQHF. In DNA, the CDR3 is TGCAGTGCTTTGACAGGGGGCAGCAATCAGCCCCAGCATTTT.

This clonotype has just one count. This chain connects TRBV6-2 or TRBV6-3 to TRBJ2-1; D is unclear. The CDR3 sequence is 18 residues long. Trimming took 2 bases from V and 0 from J, leaving 17 bases between them. Germline V gene lookup returns CDR1 MNHEY and CDR2 SVGEGT. The CDR3 sequence is CASSYRLGPVSSYNEQFF. The CDR3 DNA is TGTGCCAGCAGTTACCGGTTAGGCCCTGTGAGCTCCTACAATGAGCAGTTCTTC.

This clonotype showed up just a few times. The chain carries TRBV20-1 and TRBJ1-1, with 7 bases fitting TRBD1. Trimming took 6 bases from V and 0 from J; bases not matched to a gene: 4. CDR3 size: 13 residues. Germline values: CDR1 DFQATT, CDR2 SNEGSKA (reference sequence). CDR3 coding DNA: TGCAGTGCAGACAGGGATGTGAACACTGAAGCTTTCTTT. Amino acids: CSADRDVNTEAFF.

This clonotype was seen ten or more times. The chain employs TRBV7-2 and TRBJ2-3; no clear D gene. CDR3 length: 13 residues. Trimming shortened V by 3 bases and J by 5 bases, and 9 bases separated the two germline ends. Germline V CDR1 and CDR2: SGHTA, FQGNSA. CDR3 in DNA: TGTGCCAGCAGCTTCCTAGTAAGAGATACGCAGTATTTT. Its translation is CASSFLVRDTQYF.

This clonotype came up a few times. The gene calls are TRBV7-4 and TRBJ2-1, with 15 bases aligning to TRBD2. V was clipped by 3 bases and J by 0 bases; unmatched bases: 21. The CDR3 has 24 amino acids. CDR1 SGHVT and CDR2 SQSDAQ come from the germline V gene. CDR3 in DNA: TGTGCCAGCAGCTTCCCGGCCATACATACCGGGACTAGCGGGAGGTCAAACTCCTACAATGAGCAGTTCTTC. Translated, it gives CASSFPAIHTGTSGRSNSYNEQFF.

The V call is TRBV18, the J call TRBJ2-7; no clear D. Trimming cost V 1 base and J 3 bases, with 10 bases left between them. CDR1 and CDR2 from the germline V gene are KGHSH and LQKENI. This CDR3 is built from 14 residues. CDR3 protein: CASSPQLDHYEQYF. The CDR3 DNA reads as TGTGCCAGCTCACCACAACTCGACCACTACGAGCAGTACTTC.

The gene calls are TRBV12-3 or TRBV12-4 and TRBJ1-2; D may be TRBD1 (5 bases). V was cut by 2 bases and J by 12 bases, with 16 bases left in between. CDR3 length: 13 amino acids. In DNA form, the CDR3 reads TGTGCCAGCAGTTTAATCCAGGGTGAGGGAAACACCTTC. It specifies CASSLIQGEGNTF.

In its sample, this clonotype was seen a few times. The J gene is TRBJ2-1, the V gene TRBV7-9, with D unresolved. CDR1 SEHNR and CDR2 FQNEAQ come from the germline V gene (reference sequence). This CDR3 is built from 13 residues. V gave up 2 bases and J gave up 6 bases, with 8 bases separating them. The CDR3 is CASSLRATNEQFF. The CDR3, as DNA: TGTGCCAGCAGCTTAAGGGCCACCAATGAGCAGTTCTTC.

V usage is TRBV12-3 or TRBV12-4 and J usage is TRBJ1-2; TRBD1 might be the D (6 bases). Trimming took 4 bases from V and 10 from J, leaving 16 bases between them. The CDR3 covers 13 residues. The CDR3 nucleotides are TGTGCCAGCAGTTGGGGACACGAGCCTCTCTACACCTTC. Protein sequence: CASSWGHEPLYTF.

The gene calls are TRBV7-8 and TRBJ2-1, with D possibly called TRBD1 or TRBD2 (5 bases each). The CDR3 covers 17 residues. The V gene's germline CDR1 is SGHVS and CDR2 FQNEAQ. V lost 1 base to trimming and J lost 7 bases, with 20 bases between them. The CDR3 bases are TGTGCCAGCAGCTTAGGTGCCACCGGGGCCCTTTCTAATGAGCAGTTCTTC. As protein: CASSLGATGALSNEQFF.

V and J are TRBV29-1 and TRBJ2-3; D unresolved. With 6 bases removed from V and 2 bases from J, the gap between germline ends came to 6 bases. The germline gives CDR1 SQVTM, CDR2 ANQGSEA. There are 11 residues in the CDR3. CDR3 bases: TGCAGCGTCCGATTCACAGATACGCAGTATTTT. Its protein product is CSVRFTDTQYF.

This clonotype was observed once. The CDR3 region is CASSLYHPNSYGYTF. CDR3 DNA sequence: TGTGCCAGCTCACTCTACCATCCCAATAGCTATGGCTACACCTTC. The chain couples TRBV18 to TRBJ1-2; D unclear. V dropped 4 bases and J dropped 4 bases, with 16 bases sitting between them. The CDR3 length is 15 residues. CDR1 is KGHSH and CDR2 is LQKENI in the germline V gene.

V and J are TRBV12-3 or TRBV12-4 and TRBJ2-3; D gene ambiguous. This CDR3 spans 15 amino acids. Trimming stripped 6 bases from V and 1 base from J, with 14 bases between. The CDR3, as DNA: TGTGCCAGCAGACCAGACCCCCGGGGCACAGATACGCAGTATTTT. Its translation: CASRPDPRGTDTQYF.

This CDR3 reads CSAEDRGYEQYF. The CDR3 nucleotides read TGCAGCGCCGAAGACAGGGGTTACGAGCAGTACTTC. The rearrangement joins TRBV29-1 to TRBJ2-7, with TRBD1 matching over 8 bases. Per the germline V gene, CDR1 is SQVTM and CDR2 is ANQGSEA. This CDR3 has 12 residues. The trim removed 7 bases at V and 4 bases at J, leaving 6 bases unmatched.

In this sample, this clonotype turned up a few times. The chain has TRBV15 and TRBJ2-3; D gene ambiguous. The V gene lost 4 bases and the J gene lost 2 bases, with 16 bases spanning the gap. The CDR3 is 16 amino acids. Looked up from germline, CDR1 is LNHNV and CDR2 is YYDKDF (reference sequence). CDR3 sequence reads: CATSKLLASLTDTQYF. CDR3 nucleotide sequence: TGTGCCACCAGCAAACTGTTGGCCTCTCTCACAGATACGCAGTATTTT.

This clonotype occurred once. The chain combines TRBV9 with TRBJ2-1, with TRBD2 identical over 7 bases. The V gene end was trimmed by 0 bases and the J gene end by 7 bases; junction bases not matched to a gene: 13. The length of the CDR3 is 17 residues. Looked up from germline, CDR1 is SGDLS and CDR2 is YYNGEE. CDR3: CASSVDWKVAGGNEQFF. In DNA, the CDR3 is TGTGCCAGCAGCGTAGATTGGAAGGTAGCGGGTGGGAATGAGCAGTTCTTC.

The V call is TRBV4-3, the J call TRBJ1-2; D is uncertain. Germline V gene sequence: CDR1 LGHNA, CDR2 YSLEER. Trimming shortened V by 0 bases and J by 8 bases, and 10 bases separated the two germline ends. CDR3 length equals 13 residues. DNA of the CDR3: TGCGCCAGCAGCCAAGAGATCGGTAGAGGCTACACCTTC. It yields the protein CASSQEIGRGYTF.

This clonotype was recorded at least ten times. The genes are TRBV20-1 and TRBJ2-3; tentatively, D is TRBD2 (5 bases). Trimming shortened V by 3 bases and J by 0 bases, and 7 bases separated the two germline ends. The CDR3 totals 13 residues. Germline assignment: CDR1 DFQATT and CDR2 SNEGSKA (reference sequence). CDR3 protein: CSASERSTDTQYF. The CDR3 nucleotides read TGCAGTGCTAGCGAGCGGAGCACAGATACGCAGTATTTT.

This rearrangement joins TRBV7-8 to TRBJ2-1; 13 nucleotides line up with TRBD2. The V gene end was trimmed by 5 bases and the J gene end by 9 bases; junction bases not matched to a gene: 7. The CDR3 runs 15 residues. Germline CDR1 is SGHVS and CDR2 is FQNEAQ. CDR3 region: CASSRGLAGEGEQFF. CDR3 bases: TGTGCCAGCAGCCGTGGACTAGCGGGAGAGGGTGAGCAGTTCTTC.

The CDR3 sequence: CASSQWDYTDTQYF. The DNA of the CDR3 is TGTGCCAGCAGTCAATGGGACTACACAGATACGCAGTATTTT. The chain employs TRBV12-3 or TRBV12-4 and TRBJ2-3; 7 bases match TRBD2. This CDR3 region has 14 residues. V lost 5 bases and J lost 2; bases outside the gene matches: 4.

This clonotype was detected a few times. The V gene is TRBV3-1, the J gene TRBJ2-5; D is unclear. Trimming removed 4 bases at V and 5 bases at J, with 17 bases between. CDR3 length: 15 residues. The germline gives CDR1 LGHDT, CDR2 YNNKEL (reference sequence). CDR3 bases: TGTGCCAGCAGCCCCGCCGGCAGATTGGGCGAGACCCAGTACTTC. This gives the protein CASSPAGRLGETQYF.

This chain links TRBV3-1 with TRBJ1-1; no clear D gene. Trimming removed 2 bases from V and 1 base from J, with 5 bases in between. The V gene's germline CDR1 is LGHDT and CDR2 YNNKEL (reference sequence). CDR3 size: 13 residues. The CDR3, as DNA: TGTGCCAGCAGCCAAAATCAGAACACTGAAGCTTTCTTT. This translates into CASSQNQNTEAFF.